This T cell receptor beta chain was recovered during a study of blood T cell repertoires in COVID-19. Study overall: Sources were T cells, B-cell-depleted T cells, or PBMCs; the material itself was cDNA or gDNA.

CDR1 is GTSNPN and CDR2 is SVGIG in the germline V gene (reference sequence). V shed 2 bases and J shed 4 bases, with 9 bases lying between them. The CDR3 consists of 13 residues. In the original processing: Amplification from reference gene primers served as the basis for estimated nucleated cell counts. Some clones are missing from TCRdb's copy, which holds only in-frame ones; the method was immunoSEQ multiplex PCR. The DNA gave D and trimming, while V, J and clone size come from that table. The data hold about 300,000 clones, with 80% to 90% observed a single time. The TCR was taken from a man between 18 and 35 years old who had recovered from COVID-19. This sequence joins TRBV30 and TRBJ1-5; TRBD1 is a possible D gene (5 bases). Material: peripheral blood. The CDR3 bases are TGTGCCTGGAGTTCCCAGGGTAATCAGCCCCAGCATTTT. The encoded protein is CAWSSQGNQPQHF.